Following are 20 T cell receptor beta chains from one sample sequenced in a study of blood T cell repertoires in COVID-19. TCRdb's table, derived via immunoSEQ multiplex PCR, lists solely in-frame clones and lacks some. The sample lists some 26,000 clones, roughly 88% occurring once. Sequencing used peripheral blood. The receptors were gathered from a woman between 50 and 59 years old with active COVID-19.

The chain recombines TRBV28 with TRBJ1-1, with 7 bases fitting TRBD1. This CDR3 spans 13 amino acids. The V and J ends lost 7 bases and 10 bases, in that order; junction bases with no gene match: 12. The germline V gene has CDR1 MDHEN and CDR2 SYDVKM. This CDR3 reads CASNNYPGQRAFF. As DNA, the CDR3 is TGTGCCAGCAACAATTACCCGGGACAGAGAGCTTTCTTT.

This clone is a singleton in its sample. The chain employs TRBV2 and TRBJ1-1, with 8 bases matching TRBD1. The CDR3 totals 14 residues. Trimming took 2 bases from V and 4 from J; bases not matched to a gene: 3. Germline assignment: CDR1 SNHLY and CDR2 FYNNEI. The CDR3 is CASSERQGSTEAFF. In nucleotides, the CDR3 is TGTGCCAGCAGTGAACGACAGGGGAGCACTGAAGCTTTCTTT.

The V call is TRBV9, the J call TRBJ1-3, with D perhaps TRBD1 (6 bases). The CDR3 runs 15 residues. Germline values: CDR1 SGDLS, CDR2 YYNGEE. Deletions cut 3 bases from V and 4 bases from J, with 14 bases between. This chain's CDR3 is CASSEGEYQGNTIYF. DNA of the CDR3: TGTGCCAGCAGCGAGGGGGAGTATCAGGGAAACACCATATATTTT.

The chain is built from TRBV6-1 and TRBJ2-7; TRBD1 is a possible D gene (6 bases). The germline CDR1 and CDR2 sequences are MNHNS and SASEGT. Trimming left V 2 bases short and J 5 bases short, with 16 bases between. This CDR3 has 15 residues. The CDR3 reads CASSETHRDFDEQYF. In nucleotides, the CDR3 is TGTGCCAGCAGTGAAACTCACAGGGATTTCGACGAGCAGTACTTC.

The V gene is TRBV4-1, the J gene TRBJ2-5, with 8 nucleotides matching TRBD1. The CDR3 is made up of 19 amino acids. The ends lost 1 base at V and 4 bases at J; junction bases unmatched: 17. Germline values: CDR1 MGHRA, CDR2 YSYEKL. The CDR3 coding sequence is TGCGCCAGCAGCCAAGTCAAAATCCCCCCGGACAGGGACGGAGAGACCCAGTACTTC. The encoded protein is CASSQVKIPPDRDGETQYF.

The gene calls are TRBV5-4 and TRBJ1-1; 12 nucleotides agree with TRBD1. V lost 4 bases, J lost 8 bases, and 6 bases stayed unmatched. The CDR3 has 14 amino acids. Germline assignment: CDR1 SGHNT and CDR2 YYREEE (reference sequence). CDR3 coding DNA: TGTGCCAGCAGCGGGGACAGGGGGCTTCAAGAAGCTTTCTTT. Translating it yields CASSGDRGLQEAFF.

The V and J genes are TRBV2 and TRBJ1-4; TRBD1 matches 7 bases. The V and J ends lost 5 bases and 6 bases, in that order; junction bases with no gene match: 6. The germline gives CDR1 SNHLY, CDR2 FYNNEI. The CDR3 is made up of 14 amino acids. The CDR3 DNA is TGTGCCAGCAGTAAGGGGACAGTTGATGAAAAACTGTTTTTT. It is translated as CASSKGTVDEKLFF.

The rearrangement joins TRBV5-1 to TRBJ2-7; 9 positions agree with TRBD2. The CDR3 length is 15 residues. Germline values: CDR1 SGHRS, CDR2 YFSETQ. V dropped 4 bases and J dropped 6; count of bases not matched to a gene: 11. Here the CDR3 DNA reads TGCGCCAGCAGCACACATATAGCGGGAGAGGTCGAGCAGTACTTC. It yields the protein CASSTHIAGEVEQYF.

The V gene is TRBV27, the J gene TRBJ2-3; tentatively, D is TRBD1 (7 bases). The CDR3 runs 14 residues. With 6 bases removed from V and 4 bases from J, the gap between germline ends came to 14 bases. The germline V gene has CDR1 MNHEY and CDR2 SMNVEV (reference sequence). The CDR3 DNA reads TGTGCCAGCAGAGGGCAGGGGGGCCCAGATACGCAGTATTTT. It encodes CASRGQGGPDTQYF.

V gene TRBV7-9 combines with J gene TRBJ2-3, with 12 bases matching TRBD2. The CDR3 spans 17 residues. Trimming at V came to 5 bases and at J to 3 bases, leaving 9 bases not matched to a gene. Germline V gene lookup returns CDR1 SEHNR and CDR2 FQNEAQ (reference sequence). Written as DNA, the CDR3 is TGTGCCAGCAGCCCAGACCGGACTAGCGGGGTAACAGATACGCAGTATTTT. Translated, it gives CASSPDRTSGVTDTQYF.

The genes are TRBV2 and TRBJ2-2; D is possibly TRBD2 (5 bases). This CDR3 is built from 15 residues. The germline V and J ends were trimmed by 4 bases and 4 bases, with 13 bases remaining between them. Per germline, CDR1 SNHLY and CDR2 FYNNEI. CDR3 protein: CASSASSSGTGELFF. As DNA, the CDR3 is TGTGCCAGCAGTGCCTCTAGCTCTGGCACCGGGGAGCTGTTTTTT.

Only one count was recorded for this clone. V is TRBV6-5 and J is TRBJ1-1; 11 bases map to TRBD1. Germline loops: CDR1 MNHEY, CDR2 SVGAGI. With V trimmed by 11 bases and J by 5 bases, 7 bases remained unmatched. The CDR3 is 13 residues long. Written as DNA, the CDR3 is TGTGCCTCAGCAGGGACAGGGGGGACTGAAGCTTTCTTT. This gives the protein CASAGTGGTEAFF.

The chain links TRBV6-5 to TRBJ1-1; 7 bases map to TRBD1. After removal of 9 bases from V and 5 bases from J, the junction contained 6 bases not matched to a gene. Germline V gene data show CDR1 as MNHEY and CDR2 as SVGAGI. There are 12 residues in the CDR3. The CDR3 sequence: CASGRGPTEAFF. The CDR3 DNA reads as TGTGCCAGTGGAAGGGGGCCTACTGAAGCTTTCTTT.

Here the CDR3 reads CASSHWGQSTDTQYF. As DNA, the CDR3 is TGTGCCAGCAGCCACTGGGGACAGAGCACAGATACGCAGTATTTT. The gene calls are TRBV7-9 and TRBJ2-3; 7 nucleotides agree with TRBD1. This CDR3 is 15 amino acids long. J was trimmed by 0 bases and V by 5 bases; bases with no gene match: 5. Germline V CDR1 and CDR2: SEHNR, FQNEAQ (reference sequence).

V is TRBV7-6 and J is TRBJ2-1, with 11 bases that match TRBD2. The germline V gene encodes CDR1 SGHVS and CDR2 FNYEAQ. CDR3 length equals 16 residues. The ends lost 2 bases at V and 9 bases at J; junction bases unmatched: 9. CDR3 DNA: TGTGCCAGCAGCTTACTTAGCGGGAGGGCCGTGGGTGAGCAGTTCTTC. The encoded protein is CASSLLSGRAVGEQFF.

CDR3 sequence (DNA): TGTGCCAGCTCACCATATCCTGGCAGTTCCTACGAGCAGTACTTC. Encoded protein: CASSPYPGSSYEQYF. The chain couples TRBV18 to TRBJ2-7; D unclear. The CDR3 is 15 amino acids. Germline V gives CDR1 KGHSH, CDR2 LQKENI. V was trimmed by 2 bases and J by 1 base, leaving 12 bases between them.

The chain is built from TRBV6-5 and TRBJ2-5, with 13 bases that match TRBD2. The V gene end was trimmed by 5 bases and the J gene end by 4 bases; junction bases not matched to a gene: 4. The CDR3 has 15 residues. In germline, CDR1 is MNHEY, CDR2 SVGAGI. CDR3 in amino acids: CASSRLAGGRETQYF. Written as DNA, the CDR3 is TGTGCCAGCAGTAGACTAGCGGGAGGAAGAGAGACCCAGTACTTC.

The rearrangement uses TRBV27 and TRBJ2-6; 10 bases are a match to TRBD2. V shed 5 bases and J 0 bases; nucleotides not matched to a gene: 7. This CDR3 region has 18 residues. Germline V CDR1 and CDR2: MNHEY, SMNVEV (reference sequence). The CDR3 DNA reads TGTGCCAGCAGTCCCTTTAGCGGGAGGAACTCTGGGGCCAACGTCCTGACTTTC. Protein product: CASSPFSGRNSGANVLTF. Variable domain in full (rest from reference TRBV27 and TRBJ2-6): EAQVTQNPRYLITVTGKKLTVTCSQNMNHEYMSWYRQDPGLGLRQIYYSMNVEVTDKGDVPEGYKVSRKEKRNFPLILESPSPNQTSLYFCASSPFSGRNSGANVLTFGAGSRLTVL.

The CDR3 loop is CASSIGQGLAGGLKYEQYF. CDR3 bases: TGTGCCAGTAGTATAGGACAGGGACTAGCGGGAGGGCTGAAATACGAGCAGTACTTC. The genes are TRBV19 and TRBJ2-7; 16 positions agree with TRBD2. The CDR3 extends over 19 amino acids. Germline CDR1 and CDR2: LNHDA and SQIVND (reference sequence). Unmatched junction bases numbered 10, after V lost 1 base and J lost 4 bases.

This chain joins TRBV27 and TRBJ1-1; the D is unclear. The germline V and J ends were trimmed by 1 base and 11 bases, with 14 bases remaining between them. The CDR3 is 13 residues long. The germline V gene has CDR1 MNHEY and CDR2 SMNVEV (reference sequence). The CDR3 region has the DNA TGTGCCAGCAGTTTATTACCGGGTATGGGTGCTTTCTTT. It encodes CASSLLPGMGAFF.